This T cell receptor (beta chain) is from a study of cytomegalovirus exposure and HLA in healthy donors. Study as a whole: Earlier findings included more than 95 million unique TCR beta sequences obtained from 150 million to 200 million T cells.

Notes on the study in general: It was reported that TCR beta sequences correctly inferred the HLA-A and HLA-B alleles for most subjects.

The germline CDR1 and CDR2 sequences are MNHEY and SVGAGI. This CDR3 spans 12 amino acids. The V end was cut by 6 bases, the J end by 7 bases, with 12 bases between. For this clone: Its specificity is not known.

The PCR ran on 60 Vbeta and 13 Jbeta primers. The table came from immunoSEQ multiplex PCR; TCRdb's copy has only in-frame clones and leaves some out. The table records about 190,000 clones, roughly 84% of them present only once. V gene TRBV6-5 combines with J gene TRBJ1-2; D remains unclear. The TCR comes from a woman aged 50 to 65 in good health and CMV-seropositive. The sequencing sample was made of PBMCs. The CDR3 spells CASRPASGGYTF. Here the CDR3 DNA reads TGTGCCAGCAGACCAGCCAGCGGTGGCTACACCTTC.